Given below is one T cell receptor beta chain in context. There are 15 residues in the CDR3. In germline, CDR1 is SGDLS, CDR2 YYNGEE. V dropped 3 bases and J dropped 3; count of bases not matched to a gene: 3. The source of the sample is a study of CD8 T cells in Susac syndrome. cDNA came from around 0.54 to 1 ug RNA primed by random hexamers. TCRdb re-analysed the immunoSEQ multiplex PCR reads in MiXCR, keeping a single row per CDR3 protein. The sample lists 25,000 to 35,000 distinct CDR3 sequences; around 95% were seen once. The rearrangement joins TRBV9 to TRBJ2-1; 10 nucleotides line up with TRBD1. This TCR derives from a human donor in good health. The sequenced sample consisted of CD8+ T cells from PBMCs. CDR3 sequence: CASSAGTGVYNEQFF. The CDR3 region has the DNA TGTGCCAGCAGCGCCGGGACAGGGGTCTACAATGAGCAGTTCTTC.